These 9 T cell receptor beta chains came from one sample sequenced in a study of shared clonotypes between healthy human individuals. Libraries were prepared by immunoSEQ multiplex PCR; TCRdb keeps only in-frame clonotypes and omits some of them. This sample has approximately 1.1 million clones, with more than 75% found just once. The material sequenced was memory CD4+ T cells from PBMCs. As for subset: CD45RA-negative fraction. The receptors originated from a young man in good health. Some clones in this sample may be carry-over from other donors' samples.

This rearrangement joins TRBV11-2 to TRBJ1-1, with D possibly being TRBD1 (6 bases). This CDR3 spans 16 amino acids. Germline V gene lookup returns CDR1 SGHAT and CDR2 FQNNGV. Trimming left V 5 bases short and J 3 bases short, with 19 bases between. The CDR3 region is CASSPFREGGDTEAFF. DNA for the CDR3: TGTGCCAGCAGCCCCTTTCGTGAAGGGGGTGACACTGAAGCTTTCTTT.

The rearrangement joins TRBV7-3 to TRBJ2-2; tentatively, D is TRBD2 (5 bases). The CDR3 runs to 15 residues. Trimming stripped 5 bases from V and 5 bases from J, with 15 bases between. CDR1 SGHTA and CDR2 FQGTGA come from the germline V gene. The CDR3, as DNA: TGTGCCAGCAGCATGGCCTTATCGGGAACCGGGGAGCTGTTTTTT. Translation gives CASSMALSGTGELFF.

The chain is built from TRBV6-5 and TRBJ2-1; 10 bases match TRBD2. CDR1 is MNHEY, CDR2 SVGAGI, per germline. This CDR3 region has 14 residues. V lost 6 bases to trimming and J lost 4 bases; unmatched junction nucleotides: 3. CDR3 protein: CASRSGRGYNEQFF. CDR3 DNA sequence: TGTGCCAGCAGAAGCGGGAGGGGGTACAATGAGCAGTTCTTC.

A remark on this clone: In the same sample, other DNA sequences code for this CDR3. The gene calls are TRBV9 and TRBJ2-1; 7 positions agree with TRBD2. CDR1 is SGDLS and CDR2 is YYNGEE in the germline V gene. There are 14 residues in the CDR3. With V trimmed by 2 bases and J by 1 base, 0 bases remained unmatched. CDR3 residues: CASSVGLSYNEQFF. CDR3 nucleotides: TGTGCCAGCAGCGTGGGACTATCCTACAATGAGCAGTTCTTC.

The chain joins TRBV5-6 to TRBJ1-2; 8 bases match TRBD1. The CDR3 spans 14 residues. V gave up 4 bases and J gave up 2 bases; unmatched junction bases: 4. Germline V gene lookup returns CDR1 SGHDT and CDR2 YYEEEE. CDR3 amino acids: CASSTDRGNYGYTF. CDR3 DNA sequence: TGTGCCAGCAGCACAGACAGGGGCAACTATGGCTACACCTTC.

Turning to this clone: This sample includes further DNA sequences coding for the same CDR3. The chain is built from TRBV28 and TRBJ1-2; D possibly corresponds to TRBD1 (5 bases). CDR1 MDHEN and CDR2 SYDVKM come from the germline V gene. This CDR3 spans 14 amino acids. V was cut by 1 base and J by 2 bases, with 8 bases left in between. CDR3: CASSLSGGNYGYTF. The CDR3 coding sequence is TGTGCCAGCAGTTTATCTGGGGGGAACTATGGCTACACCTTC.

This clone was seen once. The chain employs TRBV29-1 and TRBJ2-7, with TRBD2 matching 12 bases. There are 16 residues in the CDR3. The V gene's germline CDR1 is SQVTM and CDR2 ANQGSEA. With V trimmed by 5 bases and J by 4 bases, 12 bases remained unmatched. CDR3 protein: CSVIPSGRAWSYEQYF. CDR3 sequence (DNA): TGCAGCGTTATCCCTAGCGGGAGGGCCTGGTCTTACGAGCAGTACTTC.

The J gene is TRBJ2-1, the V gene TRBV5-1, with 9 bases lining up with TRBD2. This CDR3 contains 15 residues. V gave up 3 bases and J gave up 7 bases; unmatched junction bases: 8. Germline CDR1 reads SGHRS; CDR2 reads YFSETQ. The CDR3 sequence is CASSSSGIPGNEQFF. CDR3 nucleotides: TGCGCCAGCAGCTCTAGCGGGATCCCGGGGAATGAGCAGTTCTTC.

V and J are TRBV28 and TRBJ1-2; D remains ambiguous. V gave up 3 bases and J gave up 8 bases, with 10 bases separating them. From germline, CDR1 is MDHEN and CDR2 SYDVKM. This CDR3 is built from 12 residues. The CDR3 reads CASSFSREGYTF. As DNA, the CDR3 is TGTGCCAGCAGTTTTTCCCGGGAAGGCTACACCTTC.